This paragraph covers one T cell receptor beta chain sequence. Libraries were prepared by immunoSEQ multiplex PCR; TCRdb keeps only in-frame clonotypes and omits some of them. The top ten clones hold around 24% of a sample with about 49,000 clones, around 86% of them seen once. The sample belongs to a study of blood T cell repertoires in COVID-19. Study summary: Collection of acute and convalescent COVID-19 samples took place in the United States, Italy and Spain. PBMCs, B-cell-depleted T cells, or T cells were the source of the cDNA or gDNA that made up the material.

Germline CDR1 MNHEY, CDR2 SMNVEV (reference sequence). The CDR3 has 15 amino acids. Trimming left V 3 bases short and J 0 bases short, with 11 bases between. V gene TRBV27 combines with J gene TRBJ1-2; D gene ambiguous. The sequencing sample was made of peripheral blood. This clonotype originated in an elderly woman with COVID-19, enrolled during active disease. The CDR3 DNA follows: TGTGCCAGCAGTTTGTCACGGGATCCTAACTATGGCTACACCTTC. This sequence encodes CASSLSRDPNYGYTF.